This T cell receptor beta chain was profiled in a study of blood T cell repertoires in COVID-19. Germline CDR1 is MDHEN and CDR2 is SYDVKM. V lost 8 bases, J lost 5 bases, and 6 bases stayed unmatched. The CDR3 loop spans 14 amino acids. Authors' methods: Reference gene primer amplification gave nucleated cell count estimates. Produced via immunoSEQ multiplex PCR; TCRdb's table is partial and in-frame only. Clone size and V and J calls were adopted from that table, with D and trimming inferred from the DNA. The sample records under 350,000 clones, roughly 80% being singletons. The chain is built from TRBV28 and TRBJ1-6, with 7 bases lining up with TRBD1. The sample comprised peripheral blood. The source is a woman aged 50 to 60 who had recovered from COVID-19. The CDR3 nucleotides read TGTGCCAGCCGGCAGGGGGGTCATAATTCACCCCTCCACTTT. Protein: CASRQGGHNSPLHF.